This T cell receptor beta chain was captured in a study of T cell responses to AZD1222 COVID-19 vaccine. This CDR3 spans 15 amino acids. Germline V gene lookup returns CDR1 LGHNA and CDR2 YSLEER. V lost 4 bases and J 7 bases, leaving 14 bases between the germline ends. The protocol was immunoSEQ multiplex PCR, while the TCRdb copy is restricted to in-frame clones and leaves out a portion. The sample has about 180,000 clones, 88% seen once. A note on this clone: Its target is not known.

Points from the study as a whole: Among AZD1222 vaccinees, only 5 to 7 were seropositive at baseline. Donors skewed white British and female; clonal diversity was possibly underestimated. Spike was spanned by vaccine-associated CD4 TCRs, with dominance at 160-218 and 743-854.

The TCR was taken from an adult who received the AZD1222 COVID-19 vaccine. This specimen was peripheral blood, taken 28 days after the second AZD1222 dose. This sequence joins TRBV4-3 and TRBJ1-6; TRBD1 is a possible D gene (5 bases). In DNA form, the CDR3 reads TGCGCCAGCAGCCCTAGTGGGACCTTAAATTCACCCCTCCACTTT. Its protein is CASSPSGTLNSPLHF.